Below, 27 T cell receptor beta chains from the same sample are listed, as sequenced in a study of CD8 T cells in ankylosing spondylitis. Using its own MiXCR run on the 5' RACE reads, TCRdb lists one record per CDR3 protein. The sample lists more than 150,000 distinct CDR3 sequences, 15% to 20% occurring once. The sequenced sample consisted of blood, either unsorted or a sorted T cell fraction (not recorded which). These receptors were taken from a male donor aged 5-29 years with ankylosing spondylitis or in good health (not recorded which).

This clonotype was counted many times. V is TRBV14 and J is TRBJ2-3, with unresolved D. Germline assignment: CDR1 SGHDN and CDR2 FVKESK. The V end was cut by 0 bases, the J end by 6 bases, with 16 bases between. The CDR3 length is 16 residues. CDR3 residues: CASSQEGIVVLDTQYF. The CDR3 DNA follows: TGTGCCAGCAGCCAAGAAGGGATTGTGGTGCTGGATACGCAGTATTTT.

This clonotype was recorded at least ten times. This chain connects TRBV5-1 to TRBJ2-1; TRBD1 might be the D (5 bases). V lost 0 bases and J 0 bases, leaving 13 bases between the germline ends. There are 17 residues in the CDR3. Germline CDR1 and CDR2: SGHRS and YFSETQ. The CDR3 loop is CASSLERQIISYNEQFF. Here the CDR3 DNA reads TGCGCCAGCAGCTTGGAAAGACAGATTATCTCCTACAATGAGCAGTTCTTC. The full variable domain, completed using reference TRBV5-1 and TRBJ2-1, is KAGVTQTPRYLIKTRGQQVTLSCSPISGHRSVSWYQQTPGQGLQFLFEYFSETQRNKGNFPGRFSGRQFSNSRSEMNVSTLELGDSALYLCASSLERQIISYNEQFFGPGTRLTVL.

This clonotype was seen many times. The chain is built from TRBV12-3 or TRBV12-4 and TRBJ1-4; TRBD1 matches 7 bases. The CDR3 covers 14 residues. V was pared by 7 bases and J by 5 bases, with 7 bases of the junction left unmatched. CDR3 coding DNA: TGTGCCAGCACCCAGACAGGGCCAAATGAAAAACTGTTTTTT. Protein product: CASTQTGPNEKLFF.

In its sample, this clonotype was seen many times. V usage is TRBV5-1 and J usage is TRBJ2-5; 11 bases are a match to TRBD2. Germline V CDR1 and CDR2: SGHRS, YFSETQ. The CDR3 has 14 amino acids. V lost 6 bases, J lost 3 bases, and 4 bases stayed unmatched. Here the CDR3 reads CASNPLAGEETQYF. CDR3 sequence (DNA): TGCGCCAGCAACCCACTAGCGGGAGAAGAGACCCAGTACTTC. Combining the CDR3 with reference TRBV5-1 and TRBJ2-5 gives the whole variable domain KAGVTQTPRYLIKTRGQQVTLSCSPISGHRSVSWYQQTPGQGLQFLFEYFSETQRNKGNFPGRFSGRQFSNSRSEMNVSTLELGDSALYLCASNPLAGEETQYFGPGTRLLVL.

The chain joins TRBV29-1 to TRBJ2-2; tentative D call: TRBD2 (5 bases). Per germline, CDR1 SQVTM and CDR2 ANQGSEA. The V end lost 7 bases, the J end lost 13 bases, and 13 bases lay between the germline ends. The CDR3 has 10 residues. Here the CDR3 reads CSAEGDRLFF. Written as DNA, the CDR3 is TGCAGCGCCGAGGGAGATCGGCTGTTTTTT.

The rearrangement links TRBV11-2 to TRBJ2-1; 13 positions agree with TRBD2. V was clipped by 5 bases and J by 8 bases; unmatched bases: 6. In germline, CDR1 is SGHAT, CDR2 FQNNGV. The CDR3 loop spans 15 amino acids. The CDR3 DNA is TGTGCCAGCAGCCGCACTAGCGGGAGGGCCGATGAGCAGTTCTTC. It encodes CASSRTSGRADEQFF. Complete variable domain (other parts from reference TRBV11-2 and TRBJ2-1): EAGVAQSPRYKIIEKRQSVAFWCNPISGHATLYWYQQILGQGPKLLIQFQNNGVVDDSQLPKDRFSAERLKGVDSTLKIQPAKLEDSAVYLCASSRTSGRADEQFFGPGTRLTVL.

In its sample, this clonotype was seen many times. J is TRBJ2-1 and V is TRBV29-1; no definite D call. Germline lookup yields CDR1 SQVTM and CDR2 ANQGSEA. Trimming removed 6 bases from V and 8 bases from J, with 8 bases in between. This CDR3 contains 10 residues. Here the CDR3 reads CSVLKDEQFF. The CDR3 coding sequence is TGCAGCGTCCTTAAGGATGAGCAGTTCTTC.

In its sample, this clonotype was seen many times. The chain's CDR3 is CASSLASRATSTDTQYF. DNA of the CDR3: TGTGCCAGCAGCTTAGCGTCGCGGGCCACTAGCACAGATACGCAGTATTTT. The J gene is TRBJ2-3, the V gene TRBV7-8; weak D call: TRBD2 (5 bases). The germline CDR1 and CDR2 sequences are SGHVS and FQNEAQ. The CDR3 spans 17 residues. V lost 0 bases and J lost 0, with 13 bases in between.

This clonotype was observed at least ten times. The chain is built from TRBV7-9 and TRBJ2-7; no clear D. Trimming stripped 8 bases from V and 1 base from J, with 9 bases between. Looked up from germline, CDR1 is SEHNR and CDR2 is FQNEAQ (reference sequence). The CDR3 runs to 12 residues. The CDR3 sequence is CASEDWSYEQYF. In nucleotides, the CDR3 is TGTGCCAGCGAGGATTGGTCCTACGAGCAGTACTTC.

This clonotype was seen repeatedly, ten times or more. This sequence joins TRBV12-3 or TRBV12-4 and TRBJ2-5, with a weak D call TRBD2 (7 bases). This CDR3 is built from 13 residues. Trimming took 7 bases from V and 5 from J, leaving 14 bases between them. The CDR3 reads CASIKRGGETQYF. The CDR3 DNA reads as TGTGCCAGCATCAAGAGGGGGGGGGAGACCCAGTACTTC.

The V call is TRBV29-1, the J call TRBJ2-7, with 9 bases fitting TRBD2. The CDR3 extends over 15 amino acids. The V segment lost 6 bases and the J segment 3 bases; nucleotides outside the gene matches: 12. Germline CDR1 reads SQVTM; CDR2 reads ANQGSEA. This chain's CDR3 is CSVENPGLALYEQYF. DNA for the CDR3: TGCAGCGTCGAGAACCCGGGACTAGCTCTCTACGAGCAGTACTTC.

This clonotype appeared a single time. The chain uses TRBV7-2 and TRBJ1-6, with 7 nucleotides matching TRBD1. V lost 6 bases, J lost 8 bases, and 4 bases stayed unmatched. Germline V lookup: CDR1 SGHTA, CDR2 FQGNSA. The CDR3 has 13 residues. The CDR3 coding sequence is TGTGCCAGCAGAAACGACAGGGATTCACCCCTCCACTTT. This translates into CASRNDRDSPLHF.

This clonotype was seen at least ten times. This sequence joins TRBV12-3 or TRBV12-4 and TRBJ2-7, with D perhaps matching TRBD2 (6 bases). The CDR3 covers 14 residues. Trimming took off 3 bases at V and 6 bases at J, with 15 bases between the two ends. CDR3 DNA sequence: TGTGCCAGCAGTTTCGGAGGGCCCGCCGGCGAGCAGTACTTC. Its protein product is CASSFGGPAGEQYF.

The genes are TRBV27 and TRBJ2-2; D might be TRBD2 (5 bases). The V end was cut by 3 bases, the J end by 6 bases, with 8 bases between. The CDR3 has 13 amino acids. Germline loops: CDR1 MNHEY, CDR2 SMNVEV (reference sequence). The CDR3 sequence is CASSLRASGELFF. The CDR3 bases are TGTGCCAGCAGTTTGAGGGCGTCCGGGGAGCTGTTTTTT.

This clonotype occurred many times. In DNA form, the CDR3 reads TGTGCCAGCAACTTGGTGACTAGCTCCAATGAGCAGTTCTTC. This codes for CASNLVTSSNEQFF. The chain carries TRBV7-6 and TRBJ2-1, with TRBD2 matching over 7 bases. This CDR3 has 14 amino acids. Germline V gene data show CDR1 as SGHVS and CDR2 as FNYEAQ. Trimming cost V 7 bases and J 6 bases; bases outside gene matches: 9. Together with reference TRBV7-6 and TRBJ2-1, the CDR3 gives the full variable domain: GAGVSQSPRYKVTKRGQDVALRCDPISGHVSLYWYRQALGQGPEFLTYFNYEAQQDKSGLPNDRFSAERPEGSISTLTIQRTEQRDSAMYRCASNLVTSSNEQFFGPGTRLTVL.

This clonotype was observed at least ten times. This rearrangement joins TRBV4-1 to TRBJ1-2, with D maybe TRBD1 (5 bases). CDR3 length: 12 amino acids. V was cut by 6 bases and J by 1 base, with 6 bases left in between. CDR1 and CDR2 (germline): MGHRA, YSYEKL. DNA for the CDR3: TGCGCCAGCAGTGGGGGTAACTATGGCTACACCTTC. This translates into CASSGGNYGYTF.

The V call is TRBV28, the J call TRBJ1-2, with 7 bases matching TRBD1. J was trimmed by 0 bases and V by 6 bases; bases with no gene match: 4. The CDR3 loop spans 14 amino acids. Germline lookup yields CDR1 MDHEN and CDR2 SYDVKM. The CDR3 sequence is CASRPGTANYGYTF. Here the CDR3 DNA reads TGTGCCAGCAGACCCGGGACAGCTAACTATGGCTACACCTTC.

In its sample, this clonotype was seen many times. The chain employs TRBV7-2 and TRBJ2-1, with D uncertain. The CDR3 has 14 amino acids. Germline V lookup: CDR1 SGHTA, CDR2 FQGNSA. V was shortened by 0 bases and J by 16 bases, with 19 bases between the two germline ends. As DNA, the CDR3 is TGTGCCAGCAGCTTAGCCCCCAACCCTGTGTATAGTTTCTTC. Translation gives CASSLAPNPVYSFF.

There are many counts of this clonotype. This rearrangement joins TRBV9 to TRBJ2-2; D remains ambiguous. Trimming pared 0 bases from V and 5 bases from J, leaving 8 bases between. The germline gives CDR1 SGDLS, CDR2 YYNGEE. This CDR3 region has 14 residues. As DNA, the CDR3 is TGTGCCAGCAGCGTAGACTCAGTGACCGGGGAGCTGTTTTTT. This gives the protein CASSVDSVTGELFF.

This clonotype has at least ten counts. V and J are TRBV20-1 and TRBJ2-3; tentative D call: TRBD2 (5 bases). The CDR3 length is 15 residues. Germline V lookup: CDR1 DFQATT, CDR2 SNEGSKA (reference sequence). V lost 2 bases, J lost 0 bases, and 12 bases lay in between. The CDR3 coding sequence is TGCAGTGCTAGACGGGGTAGCAGTAGCACAGATACGCAGTATTTT. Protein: CSARRGSSSTDTQYF.

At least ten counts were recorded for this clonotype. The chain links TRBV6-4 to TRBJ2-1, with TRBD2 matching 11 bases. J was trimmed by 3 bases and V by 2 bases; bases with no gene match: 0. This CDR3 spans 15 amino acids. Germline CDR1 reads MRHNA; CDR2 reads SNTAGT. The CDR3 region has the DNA TGTGCCAGCAGTGACGGGACTAGCGGCTACAATGAGCAGTTCTTC. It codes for CASSDGTSGYNEQFF.

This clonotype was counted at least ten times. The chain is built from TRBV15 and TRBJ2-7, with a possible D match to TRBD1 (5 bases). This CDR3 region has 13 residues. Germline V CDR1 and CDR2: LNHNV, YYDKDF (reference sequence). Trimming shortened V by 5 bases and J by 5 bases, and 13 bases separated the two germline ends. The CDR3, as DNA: TGTGCCACCAGCGTTCAGGAAGGGGACGAGCAGTACTTC. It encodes CATSVQEGDEQYF.

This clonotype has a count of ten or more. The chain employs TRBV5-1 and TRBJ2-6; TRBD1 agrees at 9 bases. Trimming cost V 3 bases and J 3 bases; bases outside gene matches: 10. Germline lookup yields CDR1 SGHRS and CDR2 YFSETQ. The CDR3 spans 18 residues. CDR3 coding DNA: TGCGCCAGCAGCTCCTTGGGACAGGGACAAGGTGGGGCCAACGTCCTGACTTTC. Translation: CASSSLGQGQGGANVLTF. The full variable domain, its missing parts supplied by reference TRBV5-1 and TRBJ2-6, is KAGVTQTPRYLIKTRGQQVTLSCSPISGHRSVSWYQQTPGQGLQFLFEYFSETQRNKGNFPGRFSGRQFSNSRSEMNVSTLELGDSALYLCASSSLGQGQGGANVLTFGAGSRLTVL.

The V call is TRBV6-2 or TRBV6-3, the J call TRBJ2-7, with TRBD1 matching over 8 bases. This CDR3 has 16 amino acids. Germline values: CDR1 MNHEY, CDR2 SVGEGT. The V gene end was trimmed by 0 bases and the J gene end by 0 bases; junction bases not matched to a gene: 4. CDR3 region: CASSYSRDRSSYEQYF. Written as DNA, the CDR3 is TGTGCCAGCAGTTACTCGAGGGACAGGTCCTCCTACGAGCAGTACTTC.

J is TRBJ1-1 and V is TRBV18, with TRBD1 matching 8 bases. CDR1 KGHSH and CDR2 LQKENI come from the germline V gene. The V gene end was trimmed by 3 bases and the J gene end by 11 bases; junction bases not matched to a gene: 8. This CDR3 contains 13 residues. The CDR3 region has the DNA TGTGCCAGCTCACCGGGACAGGAATTTGAGGCTTTCTTT. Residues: CASSPGQEFEAFF. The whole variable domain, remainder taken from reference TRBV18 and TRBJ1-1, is NAGVMQNPRHLVRRRGQEARLRCSPMKGHSHVYWYRQLPEEGLKFMVYLQKENIIDESGMPKERFSAEFPKEGPSILRIQQVVRGDSAAYFCASSPGQEFEAFFGQGTRLTVV.

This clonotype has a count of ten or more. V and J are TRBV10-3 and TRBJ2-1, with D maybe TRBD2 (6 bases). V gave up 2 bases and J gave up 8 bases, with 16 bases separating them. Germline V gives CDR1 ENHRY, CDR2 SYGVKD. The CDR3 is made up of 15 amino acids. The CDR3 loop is CAISERGTNIHEQFF. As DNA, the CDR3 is TGTGCCATCAGTGAGCGCGGGACCAACATCCATGAGCAGTTCTTC.

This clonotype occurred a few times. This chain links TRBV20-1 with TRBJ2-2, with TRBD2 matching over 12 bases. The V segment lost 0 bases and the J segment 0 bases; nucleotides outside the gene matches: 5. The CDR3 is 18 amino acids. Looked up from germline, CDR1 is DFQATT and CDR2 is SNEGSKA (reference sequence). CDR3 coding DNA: TGCAGTGCTAGAGATGGCTGGACTAGCGGGACGAACACCGGGGAGCTGTTTTTT. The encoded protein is CSARDGWTSGTNTGELFF.